This T cell receptor beta chain is drawn from a study of control samples from healthy donors and cancer patients. TCRdb's copy holds only in-frame clones and misses some; the assay was immunoSEQ multiplex PCR. The data hold 70,000 to 85,000 clones, with 80% to 90% observed a single time. This CDR3 has 16 amino acids. Germline CDR1 LNHDA, CDR2 SQIVND (reference sequence). V gave up 7 bases and J gave up 2 bases; unmatched junction bases: 8. This TCR was sampled from a man in his fifties or sixties with head and neck cancer. Sequenced sample: PBMCs. The rearrangement joins TRBV19 to TRBJ1-1; 12 bases map to TRBD1. The CDR3 DNA sequence: TGTGCCAGTACCGTCCTCGGGACAGGGGGCAACACTGAAGCTTTCTTT. Its protein product is CASTVLGTGGNTEAFF.